This T cell receptor beta chain stems from a study of blood T cells in healthy people across ages (dated by TCRdb to about 2015). Describing the broader study: In model experiments, template switching captured about one uniquely barcoded TCR beta cDNA molecule for every two T cells. To track age-related changes in TCR beta repertoire diversity, the study relied on deep sequencing normalized with unique cDNA molecular identifiers. Donors were grouped into four age groups: young (average 16 years), middle-aged (approximately 41), aged (around 66) and long-lived (around 82). Donors of different ages were randomly distributed across sequencing lanes to avoid experimental bias. For two donors (one aged 18 to 30 and one aged 80 or older), the study analyzed two additional independent replicas of 1 million unique cDNA reads from the same blood draw. Overall study outcomes, separate from this receptor: Bulk unsorted PBMC profiling prevented conclusive comparison of naive and antigen-experienced compartments. Estimates of total diversity based on one million sequenced T cells were regarded as lower bounds and as underestimates. The percentage of naive T cells measured by flow cytometry correlated strongly with observed TCR beta diversity. As age increased, observed TCR beta diversity per million T cells dropped in a roughly linear way, and a significant reduction was already evident by age around 41. Because the CMV infection status of the donors was unknown, age-related changes in expanded clonotypes may potentially have been confounded. Compared with the aged group, the long-lived group had more naive CD4+ T cells, fewer expanded clones and increased TCR diversity, a pattern suggesting age selection.

The CDR3 measures 15 amino acids from cysteine to phenylalanine. Only the CDR3 region is kept as DNA, spanning 45 bases read in frame from base 1. Per the germline V gene, SQVTM is the CDR1 and ANQGSEA is the CDR2. The V end gives up 5 bases and the J end 1 base, leaving 8 bases in the junction not matched to a gene. This clonotype was observed many times. Its binding antigen is unknown. There are no base qualities to consult, and no much larger clone falls within one base. Receptors were amplified or captured by 5' RACE. This sample was sequenced with an Illumina HiSeq 2500. The second PCR ran for roughly 7 to 12 cycles and used a J-beta primer mix along with a sample-barcoded 5' primer. Each TCR beta cDNA molecule received a unique molecular identifier from a template-switch 5' adaptor carrying 12 random nucleotides. Each sample yielded at least 3 million CDR3-containing paired-end reads. The Mint cDNA synthesis kit, primed by a TRBC-specific oligonucleotide, was used to synthesize first-strand cDNA from all RNA. All cDNA was treated with uracil-DNA glycosylase and then went through a first 18-cycle PCR with the universal primers M1SS and BC2_uni_R. The study's processing was this. For normalization, 1 million high-quality reads, each with a distinct molecular identifier, were randomly selected from each sample. Instead of being binned into consensus sequences, reads with shared molecular identifiers were discarded. MiTCR, set to a Q25 quality threshold and the strictest error-elimination algorithm, was used for CDR3 identification, clonotype clustering and error correction. A nonparametric unseen species model with Euler transformation was used to estimate lower-bound total TCR beta diversity. TCRdb cleaned the public reads at Q25 with fastp, built clones with MiXCR and kept in-frame beta chains. CDR3 protein sequences are deduplicated, and each keeps its most common genes and DNA. TCRdb, not the original authors, processed these V and J calls. In all, the sample holds under 800,000 distinct CDR3 sequences, and about 40% of those were seen once. Approximately 22% of the sample goes to the ten largest clones.

Donors were a few dozen systemically healthy Caucasian individuals from Russia aged roughly 6 to 100 years. Each donor gave ten milliliters of peripheral blood, collected into EDTA-treated Vacutainer tubes. Ficoll-Paque density-gradient centrifugation was used to isolate PBMCs, with at least 7 million obtained per sample. Trizol reagent was used to extract total RNA from PBMCs, with at least 5.5 micrograms per sample. For every donor, flow cytometry on a PBMC aliquot measured the percentage of naive CD45RAhigh/CD27high T cells. Sequencing was done on a sample of blood. The sequence was obtained from a woman in her sixties or seventies in good health. The receptor chain draws on TRBV29-1 and TRBJ1-5; TRBD1 fits 7 bases in the junction. The DNA sequence is as follows: TGCAGCGTTCTCCTTCCGGGACAGAGCAATCAGCCCCAGCATTTT. Its amino acids are CSVLLPGQSNQPQHF.